These 21 T cell receptor beta chains came from one sample sequenced in a study of siplizumab effects on memory and regulatory T cells. Profiling relied on immunoSEQ multiplex PCR, and the TCRdb table lists in-frame clones only, not all of them. The sample holds 100,000 or so clones, nearly 95% seen once. Sequencing was done on a sample of non-Treg CD4+ T cells sorted from blood. The receptors were gathered from a human donor in good health.

The chain combines TRBV19 with TRBJ1-1, with a tentative D call TRBD1 (5 bases). This CDR3 is 15 amino acids long. Between the trimmed V and J ends, which lost 3 bases and 4 bases, there was a span of 15 bases. The germline V gene has CDR1 LNHDA and CDR2 SQIVND (reference sequence). The CDR3 region is CASSIKGARVTEAFF. In DNA form, the CDR3 reads TGTGCCAGTAGTATTAAAGGGGCGCGGGTCACTGAAGCTTTCTTT.

The V and J genes are TRBV9 and TRBJ2-2, with 8 positions matching TRBD1. Trimming took 3 bases from V and 4 from J; bases not matched to a gene: 5. This CDR3 has 15 amino acids. CDR1 is SGDLS and CDR2 is YYNGEE in the germline V gene. DNA for the CDR3: TGTGCCAGCAGCGGCGGGACAGGCCTCACCGGGGAGCTGTTTTTT. Amino acids: CASSGGTGLTGELFF.

The gene calls are TRBV5-4 and TRBJ1-2; 10 bases fit TRBD1. Germline V lookup: CDR1 SGHNT, CDR2 YYREEE (reference sequence). V shed 1 base and J 5 bases; nucleotides not matched to a gene: 5. This CDR3 is 15 amino acids long. The CDR3 DNA follows: TGTGCCAGCAGCTTGTTCGGACAGGGGGGGTATGGCTACACCTTC. This gives the protein CASSLFGQGGYGYTF.

This chain joins TRBV5-1 and TRBJ2-7, with 12 bases aligning to TRBD2. The V gene's germline CDR1 is SGHRS and CDR2 YFSETQ. The V segment lost 8 bases and the J segment 2 bases; nucleotides outside the gene matches: 8. The CDR3 loop spans 15 amino acids. The DNA for the CDR3 is TGCGCCAGGTTCGGAGGACTAGCGGGAACCTACGAGCAGTACTTC. As protein: CARFGGLAGTYEQYF.

The chain joins TRBV6-5 to TRBJ1-4; D gene ambiguous. The CDR3 runs 16 residues. Trimming removed 0 bases at V and 5 bases at J, with 13 bases between. Germline-derived CDR1 and CDR2 are MNHEY and SVGAGI. The CDR3 nucleotides read TGTGCCAGCAGTTACTCGTCAGCCACGCGAAATGAAAAACTGTTTTTT. Translated, it gives CASSYSSATRNEKLFF.

V usage is TRBV11-3 and J usage is TRBJ2-1; unclear D gene. This CDR3 spans 13 amino acids. The germline V and J ends were trimmed by 2 bases and 10 bases, with 12 bases remaining between them. The germline gives CDR1 SGHNT, CDR2 YENEEA. The CDR3 nucleotides are TGTGCCAGCAGCTTATCTGTGCCCGGAGAGCAGTTCTTC. It codes for CASSLSVPGEQFF.

As regards this clone: The junction differs from germline at one of its ends, possibly a read error. J is TRBJ2-2 and V is TRBV10-3; maybe TRBD1 (6 bases). There are 13 residues in the CDR3. Germline V gene lookup returns CDR1 ENHRY and CDR2 SYGVKD. The CDR3 here is CATSPKGAGELFF. As DNA, the CDR3 is TGTGCCACCAGTCCCAAGGGGGCCGGGGAGCTGTTTTTT.

The chain recombines TRBV5-8 with TRBJ2-1; the D is unclear. The CDR3 extends over 15 amino acids. Germline V gives CDR1 SGHTS, CDR2 YDEGEE. The V and J ends lost 2 bases and 5 bases respectively, with 14 bases between them. The CDR3, as DNA: TGTGCCAGCAGCTTCCGAGGCAGTTCTAACAATGAGCAGTTCTTC. This gives the protein CASSFRGSSNNEQFF.

J is TRBJ1-1 and V is TRBV27; the D is unclear. V lost 7 bases and J 5 bases, leaving 17 bases between the germline ends. CDR3 size: 14 residues. From germline, CDR1 is MNHEY and CDR2 SMNVEV (reference sequence). CDR3 DNA sequence: TGTGCCAGCACCGCTGCTCCGGCGAGGACTGAAGCTTTCTTT. It specifies CASTAAPARTEAFF.

The rearrangement uses TRBV5-4 and TRBJ2-5; maybe TRBD2 (6 bases). Per the germline V gene, CDR1 is SGHNT and CDR2 is YYREEE (reference sequence). The CDR3 is 16 amino acids. V gave up 0 bases and J gave up 2 bases, with 14 bases separating them. CDR3 sequence: CASSLEGSGGQETQYF. CDR3 DNA sequence: TGTGCCAGCAGCTTGGAAGGCTCAGGAGGGCAAGAGACCCAGTACTTC.

J is TRBJ2-1 and V is TRBV9; TRBD1 is a possible D gene (5 bases). The germline CDR1 and CDR2 sequences are SGDLS and YYNGEE. This CDR3 is built from 13 residues. V lost 2 bases and J lost 3, with 6 bases in between. The chain's CDR3 is CASSVTVYNEQFF. The CDR3, as DNA: TGTGCCAGCAGCGTGACAGTCTACAATGAGCAGTTCTTC.

This clone was recorded only once. V usage is TRBV7-9 and J usage is TRBJ2-1; D call uncertain. The CDR3 covers 13 residues. The V gene's germline CDR1 is SEHNR and CDR2 FQNEAQ (reference sequence). V was pared by 1 base and J by 9 bases, with 10 bases between. The CDR3: CASSLVVLPEQFF. The DNA of the CDR3 is TGTGCCAGCAGCTTAGTTGTCTTGCCTGAGCAGTTCTTC. Variable domain in full (rest from reference TRBV7-9 and TRBJ2-1): DTGVSQNPRHKITKRGQNVTFRCDPISEHNRLYWYRQTLGQGPEFLTYFQNEAQLEKSRLLSDRFSAERPKGSFSTLEIQRTEQGDSAMYLCASSLVVLPEQFFGPGTRLTVL.

The gene calls are TRBV5-1 and TRBJ2-5, with TRBD2 matching 14 bases. Unmatched junction bases numbered 9, after V lost 6 bases and J lost 5 bases. The CDR3 totals 16 residues. Germline values: CDR1 SGHRS, CDR2 YFSETQ. This chain's CDR3 is CASNLGLAGGWETQYF. CDR3 bases: TGCGCCAGCAACCTAGGACTAGCGGGAGGATGGGAGACCCAGTACTTC.

The rearrangement links TRBV19 to TRBJ1-1; D remains unclear. V lost 1 base and J lost 1, with 10 bases in between. Germline V gene data show CDR1 as LNHDA and CDR2 as SQIVND (reference sequence). The CDR3 runs 15 residues. In DNA, the CDR3 is TGTGCCAGTAGTATAGGGGGAATATGGAACACTGAAGCTTTCTTT. As protein: CASSIGGIWNTEAFF.

The genes are TRBV18 and TRBJ2-7; D is unclear. CDR3 length: 14 residues. Trimming shortened V by 0 bases and J by 1 base, and 7 bases separated the two germline ends. Germline CDR1 and CDR2: KGHSH and LQKENI. CDR3 protein: CASSPPTASYEQYF. Written as DNA, the CDR3 is TGTGCCAGCTCACCACCGACCGCATCCTACGAGCAGTACTTC.

This clone was recorded only once. This rearrangement joins TRBV4-1 to TRBJ2-3; no clear D gene. CDR3 size: 15 residues. Germline loops: CDR1 MGHRA, CDR2 YSYEKL. V gave up 5 bases and J gave up 4 bases, with 16 bases separating them. CDR3 in amino acids: CASSAGQLVPDTQYF. The CDR3 DNA reads TGCGCCAGCAGCGCTGGCCAGTTAGTCCCAGATACGCAGTATTTT.

The V gene is TRBV4-1, the J gene TRBJ2-7, with D possibly TRBD2 on 6 matching bases. From germline, CDR1 is MGHRA and CDR2 YSYEKL. V lost 1 base to trimming and J lost 3 bases, with 13 bases between them. CDR3 length equals 15 residues. The CDR3 DNA reads as TGCGCCAGCAGCCAAGGGGGGGACTTGGGCTACGAGCAGTACTTC. It is translated as CASSQGGDLGYEQYF.

J is TRBJ1-2 and V is TRBV19; D is ambiguous. V gave up 7 bases and J gave up 5 bases, with 17 bases separating them. Germline lookup yields CDR1 LNHDA and CDR2 SQIVND (reference sequence). The CDR3 runs 14 residues. CDR3 sequence: CASTPTVQAYGYTF. The CDR3 DNA is TGTGCCAGTACCCCAACCGTCCAGGCATATGGCTACACCTTC. Complete variable domain (other parts from reference TRBV19 and TRBJ1-2): DGGITQSPKYLFRKEGQNVTLSCEQNLNHDAMYWYRQDPGQGLRLIYYSQIVNDFQKGDIAEGYSVSREKKESFPLTVTSAQKNPTAFYLCASTPTVQAYGYTFGSGTRLTVV.

The chain joins TRBV19 to TRBJ1-2; 11 positions match TRBD1. The CDR3 has 14 amino acids. V was clipped by 6 bases and J by 4 bases; unmatched bases: 4. Germline CDR1 reads LNHDA; CDR2 reads SQIVND (reference sequence). CDR3 amino acids: CASRRTGGSYGYTF. CDR3 coding DNA: TGTGCCAGTAGACGGACAGGGGGCAGCTATGGCTACACCTTC.

This rearrangement joins TRBV4-1 to TRBJ2-2, with D perhaps TRBD2 (6 bases). CDR3 size: 13 residues. CDR1 MGHRA and CDR2 YSYEKL come from the germline V gene. Between the trimmed V and J ends, which lost 6 bases and 1 base, there was a span of 6 bases. The CDR3 DNA is TGCGCCAGCAGGGGAGGGAACACCGGGGAGCTGTTTTTT. This translates into CASRGGNTGELFF.

The chain links TRBV5-1 to TRBJ1-2, with TRBD1 identical over 8 bases. Per the germline V gene, CDR1 is SGHRS and CDR2 is YFSETQ. The junction had 7 bases not matched to a gene; V was cut back by 5 bases and J by 4 bases. The CDR3 sequence is 14 residues long. The CDR3 DNA follows: TGCGCCAGCAGGCAGGACAGGGACGGCTATGGCTACACCTTC. Protein product: CASRQDRDGYGYTF.